The following is a TCR beta chain sequence with its context. Its antigen is undetermined. This entry comes from a study of response to subunit inactivated influenza vaccine. Findings and caveats of the study: That few new T cells are recruited by each seasonal influenza vaccination was the authors' suggestion.

Germline V CDR1 and CDR2: LGHNA, YSLEER. CDR3 length: 14 amino acids. The V end lost 2 bases, the J end lost 7 bases, and 9 bases lay between the germline ends. TCRdb re-called the RT-PCR reads through MiXCR, storing one row per CDR3 protein. Seen here are about 570,000 distinct CDR3 sequences, 11% observed once, and the top ten hold approximately 10%. These data were also filed under a second study, of T cells expressing NK-cell markers. From that second work: 5'RACE template switching with UMIs produced the TCR beta cDNA. One of the eight sequenced donors was seronegative, whereas the other seven were HCMV-seropositive.

The chain combines TRBV4-3 with TRBJ1-6; weak D call: TRBD1 (6 bases). Sequenced here: PBMCs from blood, sampled on the day of vaccination. The clonotype originates from a man between 45 and 60 years old who received an inactivated influenza vaccine. In DNA form, the CDR3 reads TGCGCCAGCAGCCAAACAGGGTGGAATTCACCCCTCCACTTT. Translating gives CASSQTGWNSPLHF.